A single sample gave rise to the 5 T cell receptor beta chains below, sequenced in a study of blood T cell repertoires in COVID-19. The method was immunoSEQ multiplex PCR; TCRdb's version includes in-frame clones alone and lacks a portion of them. The sample consists of 90,000 to 120,000 clones, 65% to 80% of them appearing once. The sequenced sample was peripheral blood. The receptors here all came from a man aged 65 to 85 with acute or convalescent COVID-19.

V gene TRBV3-1 (or the pseudogene TRBV3-2) combines with J gene TRBJ1-2, with D perhaps matching TRBD1 (5 bases). The ends were cut back, 1 base at V and 8 bases at J, with 11 bases in the middle. The germline V gene has CDR1 LGHDT and CDR2 YNNKEL (reference sequence). There are 13 residues in the CDR3. CDR3 sequence reads: CASSQARGGGYTF. CDR3 coding DNA: TGTGCCAGCAGCCAAGCAAGGGGAGGAGGCTACACCTTC.

The CDR3 region has the DNA TGTGCCAGCTCACGGGAGACTAGCTCCTACAATGAGCAGTTCTTC. It is translated as CASSRETSSYNEQFF. The chain employs TRBV18 and TRBJ2-1; perhaps TRBD2 as D (6 bases). The CDR3 sequence is 15 residues long. CDR1 and CDR2 from the germline V gene are KGHSH and LQKENI. Trimming pared 4 bases from V and 0 bases from J, leaving 10 bases between.

The sample holds a few counts of this clone. J is TRBJ1-1 and V is TRBV5-1; 9 positions match TRBD1. Germline CDR1 is SGHRS and CDR2 is YFSETQ. This CDR3 contains 16 residues. The V gene end was trimmed by 4 bases and the J gene end by 1 base; junction bases not matched to a gene: 8. This CDR3 is CASSAMRTGENTEAFF. The CDR3 DNA follows: TGCGCCAGCAGCGCCATGCGGACAGGGGAGAACACTGAAGCTTTCTTT.

The chain uses TRBV3-1 (or the pseudogene TRBV3-2) and TRBJ2-7; 8 bases fit TRBD1. Germline CDR1 reads LGHDT; CDR2 reads YNNKEL (reference sequence). With 6 bases clipped from V and 5 bases from J, the junction kept 18 bases outside the gene matches. CDR3 length equals 17 residues. CDR3 in amino acids: CASRNQGGQGAWDEQYF. CDR3 nucleotide sequence: TGTGCCAGCAGGAATCAAGGAGGGCAGGGGGCTTGGGACGAGCAGTACTTC.

The J gene is TRBJ1-5, the V gene TRBV19; 7 bases match TRBD1. The CDR3 has 14 residues. From germline, CDR1 is LNHDA and CDR2 SQIVND (reference sequence). V was clipped by 4 bases and J by 0 bases; unmatched bases: 0. In DNA form, the CDR3 reads TGTGCCAGTAGTACAGGGGGTAGCAATCAGCCCCAGCATTTT. Translation gives CASSTGGSNQPQHF.